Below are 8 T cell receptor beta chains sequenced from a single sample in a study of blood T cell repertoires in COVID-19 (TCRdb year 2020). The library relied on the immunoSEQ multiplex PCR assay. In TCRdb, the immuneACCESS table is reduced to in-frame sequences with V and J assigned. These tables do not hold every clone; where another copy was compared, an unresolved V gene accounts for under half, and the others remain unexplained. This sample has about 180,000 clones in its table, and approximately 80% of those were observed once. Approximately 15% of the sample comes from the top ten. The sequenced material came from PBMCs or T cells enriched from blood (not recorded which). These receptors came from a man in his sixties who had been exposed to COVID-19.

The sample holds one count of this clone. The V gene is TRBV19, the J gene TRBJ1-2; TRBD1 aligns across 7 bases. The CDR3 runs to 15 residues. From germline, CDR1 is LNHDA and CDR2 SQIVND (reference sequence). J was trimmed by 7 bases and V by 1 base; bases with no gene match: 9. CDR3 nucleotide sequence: TGTGCCAGTAGTATAGGCGGGACAGTTGGCGGTGGCTACACCTTC. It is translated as CASSIGGTVGGGYTF.

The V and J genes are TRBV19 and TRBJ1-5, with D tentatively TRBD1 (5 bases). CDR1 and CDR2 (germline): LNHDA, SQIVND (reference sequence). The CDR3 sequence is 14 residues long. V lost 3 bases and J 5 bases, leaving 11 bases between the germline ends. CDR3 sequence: CASSIVTGYQPQHF. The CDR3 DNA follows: TGTGCCAGTAGTATTGTTACAGGTTATCAGCCCCAGCATTTT.

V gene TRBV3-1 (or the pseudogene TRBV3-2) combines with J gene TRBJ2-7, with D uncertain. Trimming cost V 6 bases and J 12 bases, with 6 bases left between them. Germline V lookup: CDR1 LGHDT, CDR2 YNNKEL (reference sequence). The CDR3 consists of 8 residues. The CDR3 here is CASSLRYF. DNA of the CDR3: TGTGCCAGCAGTCTGCGGTACTTC.

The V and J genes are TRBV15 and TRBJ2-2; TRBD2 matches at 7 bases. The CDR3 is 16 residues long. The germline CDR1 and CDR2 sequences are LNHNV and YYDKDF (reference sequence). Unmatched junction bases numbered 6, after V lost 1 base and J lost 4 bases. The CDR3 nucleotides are TGTGCCACCAGCAGAGGATGGACTAGTTCCACCGGGGAGCTGTTTTTT. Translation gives CATSRGWTSSTGELFF. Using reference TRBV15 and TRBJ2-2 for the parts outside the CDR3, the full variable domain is DAMVIQNPRYQVTQFGKPVTLSCSQTLNHNVMYWYQQKSSQAPKLLFHYYDKDFNNEADTPDNFQSRRPNTSFCFLDIRSPGLGDTAMYLCATSRGWTSSTGELFFGEGSRLTVL.

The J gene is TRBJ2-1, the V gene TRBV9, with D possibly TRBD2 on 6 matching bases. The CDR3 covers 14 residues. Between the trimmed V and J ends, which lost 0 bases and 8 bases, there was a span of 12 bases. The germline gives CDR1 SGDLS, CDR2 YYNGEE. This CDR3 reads CASSVGVGSDEQFF. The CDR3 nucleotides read TGTGCCAGCAGCGTAGGGGTCGGGAGCGATGAGCAGTTCTTC.

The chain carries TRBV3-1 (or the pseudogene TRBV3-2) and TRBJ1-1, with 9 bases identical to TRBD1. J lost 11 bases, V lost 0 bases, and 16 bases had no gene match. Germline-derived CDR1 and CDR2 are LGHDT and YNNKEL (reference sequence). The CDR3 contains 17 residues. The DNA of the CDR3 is TGTGCCAGCAGCCAAGAAAGGTCCCTTAACAGGGGGCCTTTGGCTTTCTTT. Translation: CASSQERSLNRGPLAFF.

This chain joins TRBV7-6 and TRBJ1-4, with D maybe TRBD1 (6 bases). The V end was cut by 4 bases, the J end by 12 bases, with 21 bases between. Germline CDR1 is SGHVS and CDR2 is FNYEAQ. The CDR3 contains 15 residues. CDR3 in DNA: TGTGCCAGCAGCTGGGCAGCGACGGACAGTGTGGAACTGTTTTTT. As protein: CASSWAATDSVELFF. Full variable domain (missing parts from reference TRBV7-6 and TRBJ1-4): GAGVSQSPRYKVTKRGQDVALRCDPISGHVSLYWYRQALGQGPEFLTYFNYEAQQDKSGLPNDRFSAERPEGSISTLTIQRTEQRDSAMYRCASSWAATDSVELFFGSGTQLSVL.

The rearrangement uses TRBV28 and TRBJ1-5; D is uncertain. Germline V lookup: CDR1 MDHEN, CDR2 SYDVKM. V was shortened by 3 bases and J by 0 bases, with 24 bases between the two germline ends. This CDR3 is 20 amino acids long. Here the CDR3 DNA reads TGTGCCAGCAGTTTGTACTGGGCCACGACGGCAAGATATAGCAATCAGCCCCAGCATTTT. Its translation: CASSLYWATTARYSNQPQHF.